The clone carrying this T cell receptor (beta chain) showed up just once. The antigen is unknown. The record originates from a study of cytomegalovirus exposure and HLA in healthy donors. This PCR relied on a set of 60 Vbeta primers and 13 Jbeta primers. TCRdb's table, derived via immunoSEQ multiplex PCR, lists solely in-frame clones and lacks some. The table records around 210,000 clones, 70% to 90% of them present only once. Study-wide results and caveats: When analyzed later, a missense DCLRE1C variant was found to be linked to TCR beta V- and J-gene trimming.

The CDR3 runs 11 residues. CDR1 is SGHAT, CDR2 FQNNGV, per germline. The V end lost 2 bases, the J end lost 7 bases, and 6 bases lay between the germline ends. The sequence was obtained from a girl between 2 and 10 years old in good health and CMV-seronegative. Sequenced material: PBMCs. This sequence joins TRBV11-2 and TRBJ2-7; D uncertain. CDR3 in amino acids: CASSLSREQYF. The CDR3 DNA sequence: TGTGCCAGCAGCTTATCGCGGGAGCAGTACTTC.